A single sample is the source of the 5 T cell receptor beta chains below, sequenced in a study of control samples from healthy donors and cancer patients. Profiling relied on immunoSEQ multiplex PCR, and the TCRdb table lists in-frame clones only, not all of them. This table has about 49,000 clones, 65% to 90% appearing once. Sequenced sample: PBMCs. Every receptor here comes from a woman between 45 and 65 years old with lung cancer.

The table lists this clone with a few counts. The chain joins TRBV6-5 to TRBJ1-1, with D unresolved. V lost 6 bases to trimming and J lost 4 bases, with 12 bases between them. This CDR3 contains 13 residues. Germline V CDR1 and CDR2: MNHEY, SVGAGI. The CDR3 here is CASSPDGGTEAFF. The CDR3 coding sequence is TGTGCCAGCAGCCCGGACGGTGGCACTGAAGCTTTCTTT.

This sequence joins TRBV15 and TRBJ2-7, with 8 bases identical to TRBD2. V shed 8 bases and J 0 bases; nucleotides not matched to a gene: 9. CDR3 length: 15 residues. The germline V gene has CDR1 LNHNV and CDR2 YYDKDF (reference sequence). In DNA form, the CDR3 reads TGTGCCACCTCCCCGGGGGGGTACAGCTCCTACGAGCAGTACTTC. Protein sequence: CATSPGGYSSYEQYF.

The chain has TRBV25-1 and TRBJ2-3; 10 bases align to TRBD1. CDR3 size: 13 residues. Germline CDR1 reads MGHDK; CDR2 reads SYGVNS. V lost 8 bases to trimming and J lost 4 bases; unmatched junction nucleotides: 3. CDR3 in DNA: TGTGCCAGCTCCGGACAGGGGGCAGATACGCAGTATTTT. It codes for CASSGQGADTQYF.

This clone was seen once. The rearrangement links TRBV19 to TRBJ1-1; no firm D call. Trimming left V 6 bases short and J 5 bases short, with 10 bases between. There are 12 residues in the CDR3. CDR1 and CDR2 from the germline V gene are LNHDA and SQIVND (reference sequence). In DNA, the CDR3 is TGTGCCAGTAGCCCTACTTGGACTGAAGCTTTCTTT. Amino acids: CASSPTWTEAFF.

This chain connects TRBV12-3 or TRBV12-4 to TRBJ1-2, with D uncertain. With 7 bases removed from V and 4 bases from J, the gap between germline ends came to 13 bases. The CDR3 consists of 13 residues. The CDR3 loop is CASTSGPAYGYTF. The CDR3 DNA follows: TGTGCCAGCACCTCCGGCCCAGCCTATGGCTACACCTTC.